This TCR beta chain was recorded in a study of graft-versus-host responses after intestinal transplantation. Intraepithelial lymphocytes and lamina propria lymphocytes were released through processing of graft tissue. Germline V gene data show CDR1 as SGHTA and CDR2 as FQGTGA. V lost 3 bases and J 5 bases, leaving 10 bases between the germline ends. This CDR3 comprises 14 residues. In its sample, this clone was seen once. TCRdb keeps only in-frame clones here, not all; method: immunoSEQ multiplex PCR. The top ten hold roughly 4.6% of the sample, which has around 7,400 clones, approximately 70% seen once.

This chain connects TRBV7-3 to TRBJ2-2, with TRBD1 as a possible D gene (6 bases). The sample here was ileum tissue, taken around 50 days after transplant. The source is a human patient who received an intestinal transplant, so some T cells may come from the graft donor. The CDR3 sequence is CASSFDRITGELFF. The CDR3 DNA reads TGTGCCAGCAGCTTTGACAGGATTACCGGGGAGCTGTTTTTT.